These T cell receptor beta chains were read from a single sample in a study of blood T cell repertoires in COVID-19. Sequenced by immunoSEQ multiplex PCR; TCRdb stores in-frame clones only, minus some. This sample has roughly 290,000 clones, with 70% to 90% found just once. Sequencing input: PBMCs or T cells enriched from blood (not recorded which). Receptor source: a woman between 25 and 40 years old who had recovered from COVID-19. Both conserved end residues are part of each CDR3. Fields, in order: CDR3 DNA, CDR3 protein, V gene, D gene, J gene. The D gene is left open where the match is weak.

CDR3 DNA: TGTGCCAGCAGCTTGCAGGGCCGCACTGAAGCTTTCTTT; CDR3 protein: CASSLQGRTEAFF; V gene: TRBV5-4; D gene: NA; J gene: TRBJ1-1
CDR3 DNA: TGCGCCAGCAGCTTGGCGGTCTACAATGAGCAGTTCTTC; CDR3 protein: CASSLAVYNEQFF; V gene: TRBV5-1; D gene: NA; J gene: TRBJ2-1
CDR3 DNA: TGTGCCAGCAGCTGGCCCACTAGCCTGGGGGAGACCCAGTACTTC; CDR3 protein: CASSWPTSLGETQYF; V gene: TRBV11-1; D gene: NA; J gene: TRBJ2-5
CDR3 DNA: TGTGCCAGCAGCTTGCCGGGGGGTGAGCAGTTCTTC; CDR3 protein: CASSLPGGEQFF; V gene: TRBV5-4; D gene: TRBD2; J gene: TRBJ2-1
CDR3 DNA: TGCGCCAGCAGCCCCCGACAGGTAGCAACTAATGAAAAACTGTTTTTT; CDR3 protein: CASSPRQVATNEKLFF; V gene: TRBV4-1; D gene: NA; J gene: TRBJ1-4
CDR3 DNA: TGTGCCAGCAGGAGCTCTGGAAACACCATATATTTT; CDR3 protein: CASRSSGNTIYF; V gene: TRBV7-9; D gene: NA; J gene: TRBJ1-3
CDR3 DNA: TGTGCCAGCACTTATCGAGGGTGGTTGCGAGGCACTGAAGCTTTCTTT; CDR3 protein: CASTYRGWLRGTEAFF; V gene: TRBV6-5; D gene: NA; J gene: TRBJ1-1
CDR3 DNA: TGTGCCAGCAGTCCGTTTGACAGGGGGCTGCAGCAGTACTTC; CDR3 protein: CASSPFDRGLQQYF; V gene: TRBV28; D gene: TRBD1; J gene: TRBJ2-7
CDR3 DNA: TGTGCCAGCAGCTTGGGCGGAAGCACAGATACGCAGTATTTT; CDR3 protein: CASSLGGSTDTQYF; V gene: TRBV5-4; D gene: NA; J gene: TRBJ2-3
CDR3 DNA: TGTGCCAGCAGCTTAAAGGGGTTGGATTCACCCCTCCACTTT; CDR3 protein: CASSLKGLDSPLHF; V gene: TRBV7-3; D gene: NA; J gene: TRBJ1-6
CDR3 DNA: TGTGCCAGCAGTGAATGGACAGGGCGGAATTCACCCCTCCACTTT; CDR3 protein: CASSEWTGRNSPLHF; V gene: TRBV2; D gene: TRBD1; J gene: TRBJ1-6
CDR3 DNA: TGTGCCAGCAGCTTACCCCTACTAGCGGGGGAAGCGAACACCGGGGAGCTGTTTTTT; CDR3 protein: CASSLPLLAGEANTGELFF; V gene: TRBV7-6; D gene: TRBD2; J gene: TRBJ2-2
CDR3 DNA: TGTGCCAGTAGTCCGTACAGGGGAGAGACCCAGTACTTC; CDR3 protein: CASSPYRGETQYF; V gene: TRBV19; D gene: TRBD1; J gene: TRBJ2-5
CDR3 DNA: TGTGCCATCTCAGGGTTTAGCACAGATACGCAGTATTTT; CDR3 protein: CAISGFSTDTQYF; V gene: TRBV11-1; D gene: NA; J gene: TRBJ2-3
CDR3 DNA: TGTGCCAGCAGCCAATCAGGTCACGTCGATACGCAGTATTTT; CDR3 protein: CASSQSGHVDTQYF; V gene: TRBV3-1/TRBV3-2; D gene: NA; J gene: TRBJ2-3
CDR3 DNA: TGTGCCAGCAGTTCCGCCGGGACATTCGGAAAACTGTTTTTT; CDR3 protein: CASSSAGTFGKLFF; V gene: TRBV28; D gene: NA; J gene: TRBJ1-4
CDR3 DNA: TGCAGCGTTTTGTTACAGGCTTCCTACGAGCAGTACTTC; CDR3 protein: CSVLLQASYEQYF; V gene: TRBV29-1; D gene: NA; J gene: TRBJ2-7
CDR3 DNA: TGTGCCAGCAGCCCGGACAGAAACTATGGCTACACCTTC; CDR3 protein: CASSPDRNYGYTF; V gene: TRBV11-2; D gene: NA; J gene: TRBJ1-2
CDR3 DNA: TGTGCCACTATCACTAGGACCGGGGAGCTGTTTTTT; CDR3 protein: CATITRTGELFF; V gene: TRBV10-3; D gene: NA; J gene: TRBJ2-2
CDR3 DNA: TGTGCCAGCAGCTATACTCGATTTAGCAATCAGCCCCAGCATTTT; CDR3 protein: CASSYTRFSNQPQHF; V gene: TRBV2; D gene: NA; J gene: TRBJ1-5
CDR3 DNA: TGTGCCAGCAAGTCCGACAGTTTGAATGAGCAGTTCTTC; CDR3 protein: CASKSDSLNEQFF; V gene: TRBV2; D gene: NA; J gene: TRBJ2-1
CDR3 DNA: TGCGCCAGCAGTCGAGTCGACAGGGAGTACGAGCAGTACTTC; CDR3 protein: CASSRVDREYEQYF; V gene: TRBV10-1; D gene: TRBD1; J gene: TRBJ2-7
CDR3 DNA: TGTGCCAGCAGTTTTGGAGGCGTGACCCAGTACTTC; CDR3 protein: CASSFGGVTQYF; V gene: TRBV27; D gene: NA; J gene: TRBJ2-5
CDR3 DNA: TGTGCCAGCAGCGTGACAGGGGGCAACACTGAAGCTTTCTTT; CDR3 protein: CASSVTGGNTEAFF; V gene: TRBV7-2; D gene: TRBD1; J gene: TRBJ1-1